This T cell receptor beta chain was recovered during a study of blood T cell repertoires in COVID-19 (TCRdb year 2020). About the study as a whole: The collaborator samples originated in the United States, Italy and Spain and spanned the acute and convalescent phases of COVID-19. The prospective study material was composed of cDNA or gDNA derived from T cells, B-cell-depleted T cells, or PBMCs. Subjects who had been exposed to COVID-19, were actively infected with it, or had recovered from it provided the deeply sampled blood TCRbeta repertoires that made up the dataset. The repertoires were released in a freely available public database meant as a resource for research on the immune response to SARS-CoV-2. Samples were obtained from the ongoing ImmuneRACE study (first 160 participants) and from over 1,000 subjects provided by 6 global collaborators. The sample metadata nearly always contained a de-identified subject ID, COVID-19 status, age in years and sex. Where HLA class I and class II types were available, the types were taken from metadata supplied by the sample provider, not from assay-based typing. Overall results and qualifications from the work: The amount of clinical and demographic metadata varied by source and participant and was provided uncurated.

Each collaborating institution followed its own protocols to collect whole blood in K2EDTA tubes. For TCRbeta analysis, collaborators shipped samples as frozen whole blood, isolated PBMCs, or DNA extracted from either of those sample types. As concerns this clone: The antigen it binds to is not known. No per-base quality is available; no much larger clone lies one base away.

V gives up 3 bases and J gives up 4 bases, and the segment between their germline ends measures 12 bases. The germline V gene sets CDR1 to MDHEN and CDR2 to SYDVKM. The CDR3 runs 14 amino acids, cysteine and phenylalanine included. Kept here is only the CDR3 DNA, which spans 42 bases and is read in frame from base 1. TCRbeta CDR3 regions were amplified from genomic DNA using the immunoSEQ Assay, a bias-controlled multiplex PCR. In the original analysis: The number of nucleated cells in each sample was estimated from the amplification of reference gene primers within the assay. To quantify the absolute abundance of each unique TCRbeta CDR3 rearrangement, sequence reads were collapsed and filtered. For each sample, productive Simpson clonality was calculated as the square root of Simpson's diversity index across productive rearrangements. TCRdb obtained this table from immuneACCESS and retained in-frame rearrangements with V and J assigned. These tables miss some clones; where compared with another copy, unresolved V genes account for less than half of the shortfall, and the remainder is unexplained. V and J calls and clone size are as listed in that table; D and trimming were resolved from the DNA. The table for this sample lists around 120,000 clones; 75% to 90% of them were counted only once. About a third of the sample is in the top ten clones.

The chain employs TRBV28 and TRBJ1-1; matching of 5 bases hints at TRBD1 as the D gene. The TCR sequence derives from an elderly woman with acute or convalescent COVID-19. The specimen sequenced was peripheral blood. The CDR3 here reads CASSFQGGGTEAFF. In nucleotides, the sequence is TGTGCCAGCAGTTTTCAGGGAGGAGGCACTGAAGCTTTCTTT.